This entry is about one T cell receptor (beta chain). Profiled with immunoSEQ multiplex PCR; TCRdb holds only in-frame clones, not every one. This sample has about 14,000 clones; more than 65% occur once, and the top ten carry approximately 15%. This record belongs to a study of T cells after somatic rescue of genetic block. Trimming shortened V by 2 bases and J by 3 bases, and 17 bases separated the two germline ends. CDR1 MGHDK and CDR2 SYGVNS come from the germline V gene. The CDR3 loop spans 17 amino acids. Sequencing was carried out using peripheral blood mononuclear cells (PBMCs). The chain uses TRBV25-1 and TRBJ2-1; D not resolved. This TCR was sampled from a boy aged 5-17 years. The CDR3 reads CASSEIPDSPSYNEQFF. The CDR3 bases are TGTGCCAGCAGTGAAATCCCCGACTCTCCGAGCTACAATGAGCAGTTCTTC.